This T cell receptor (beta chain) was profiled in a study of cytomegalovirus exposure and HLA in healthy donors (dated by TCRdb to 2015 to 2018). About the investigation overall: In an earlier analysis of some 550 of the donors, less than 350 Gb of sequence data and some 120 million unique TCR beta sequences from about 179 million T cells were reported. In a later analysis, previously published TCR beta repertoires from 666 donors were re-analyzed and high-resolution HLA genotyping was added so that TCR occurrence patterns could be studied. Among the roughly 400 genotyped donors, around 81% belonged to the genetic ancestry cluster associated with self-reported Caucasian donors. Every discovery cohort repertoire had been produced on one sequencing platform. Donor age, sex, ethnicity and CMV serostatus were compiled together with the repertoire data. The study profiled the T cell repertoires of more than 500 subjects by immunosequencing and related them to cytomegalovirus serostatus. Rather than using new phenotypic data, the later analysis identified candidate immune exposures from TCR beta sequences and from how often those sequences occurred across donors. Class I and class II HLA loci were covered by the typing at four-digit resolution. The number of typed donors differed by locus: about 620-640 for A, B, C, DRB1 and DQB1; 500 to 550 for DQA1; 606 for DPA1; and 400 to 480 for DPB1. The study aimed to test whether cataloging public T cell receptors could reveal signatures of past pathogen exposure. To decide whether each TCR beta V gene segment behaved as functional or pseudogenic, an earlier analysis of some 600 of the donors relied on high-throughput TCR beta sequencing. Four or five DR-DQ haplotypes were treated as single units for association and clustering because of strong linkage in the cohort. A separate validation cohort of approximately 120 different subjects was used in addition to the roughly 700-subject first cohort. On average, approximately 250,000 unique TCR beta nucleotide sequences were sequenced per donor among about 400 genotyped donors of the cohort, with 15% to 20% of those sequences being non-productive. About 280 gigabases of sequencing data and approximately 91 million unique TCR sequences made up an early release that covered approximately 620 HLA-typed donors. To predict cytomegalovirus infection status, the study combined high-throughput TCR immunosequencing, statistical association of individual TCRs with disease status, and machine learning. In a later genetic analysis, genome-wide SNP genotypes for about 65% of the roughly 670 donors were used, and that subset was treated as a discovery cohort.

The cohort comprised some 700 healthy bone marrow donors. At the time of sampling, every cohort member was nominally healthy, though immune exposures that went unrecorded were likely present. The donor tested CMV seronegative and was one of the 352 seronegative cohort members. A peripheral blood sample was provided by each donor, and peripheral blood mononuclear cells were used for TCR beta sequencing. Genomic DNA extraction from the blood cell samples was performed with the Qiagen DNeasy Blood Extraction Kit. Libraries were prepared through the immunoSEQ multiplex PCR assay. A mixture of 60 forward primers for TCR Vbeta segments and 13 reverse primers for TCR Jbeta segments was used in the multiplex PCR. Amplification of the CDR3 region of rearranged TCR beta genes was performed with a multiplex PCR assay on genomic DNA. Amplified TCR beta libraries were sequenced as 87-base-pair reads on the Illumina HiSeq System. In the authors' own workflow: A later analysis counted about 80 million unique TCR beta chains across the 650 to 700 repertoires, and some 12 million of these chains were shared by at least two donors. To remove PCR and sequencing errors, raw reads were error-corrected and collapsed into unique sequences using a nearest-neighbor algorithm that merged closely related sequences. Alignment of CDR3 sequences to IMGT reference sequences was used to assign V, D and J gene segments. For a sequence to be retained, at least a six-nucleotide match to both a V gene segment and a J gene segment was required. Rearrangements were classified as productive when the CDR3 lacked stop codons and remained in frame with V and J, and all other rearrangements were classified as non-productive. CDR3 was defined according to IMGT convention as the region running from the second conserved V-encoded cysteine to the conserved J-encoded phenylalanine. In an earlier analysis of 587 of the donors, sequences lacking an unambiguous match to a single V gene segment were excluded. An earlier analysis of several hundred of the donors classified V segments as functional when productive rearrangements were above 56.7% and as segregating when the standard deviation between donors was above 5%. To diagnose cytomegalovirus status from the catalog of TCR beta chain sequences, a statistical classification framework was built. In a later analysis, V and J genes were assigned by comparing TCR nucleotide sequences against IMGT/GENE-DB human TR gene sequences. The TCRdist pipeline was used in a later analysis to assign CDR3 sequences and most-parsimonious VDJ recombination scenarios. In a later analysis, each TCR beta chain was defined by its CDR3 amino acid sequence together with its V-gene family, and reads lacking a unique V-gene family were excluded. To address suspected cross-contamination and a sequencing artifact, a later analysis removed over 500 highly shared, low-generation-probability nucleotide sequences. For each public chain, a later analysis derived a clonal expansion index from normalized ranks of inferred template counts within each repertoire. In a later analysis, generation probabilities were computed with a VDJ recombination model fitted to out-of-frame rearrangements, and the resulting probabilities were checked against IGoR. A later analysis scored TCR-TCR, TCR-HLA and TCR-CMV co-occurrence with hypergeometric tests, applying a repertoire-size bias correction to TCR pairs. False discovery rates were estimated in a later analysis by permuting HLA or CMV assignments 20 times. A later analysis grouped co-occurring TCRs with DBSCAN, adding TCRdist sequence similarity when clustering within HLA-allele-positive subsets. Repertoires with fewer than 30,000 or more than 120,000 public chains were left out of co-occurrence clustering, as were a handful of repertoires with anomalous nucleotide sharing. TCRdb obtained this table from immuneACCESS and retained in-frame rearrangements with V and J assigned. These tables miss some clones; where compared with another copy, unresolved V genes account for less than half of the shortfall, and the remainder is unexplained. The V and J calls and the clone size are those of that table, but D and trimming were determined from the DNA. Counted in this sample were approximately 130,000 clones; about 80% of them appeared once. Of the sample, around 4.1% is held by the ten largest clones.

Notes on this clone: Its cognate antigen has yet to be identified. Base-call qualities are not available, and no considerably larger clone is one nucleotide away.

Study-level results and caveats: Most TCR sequences were seen in very few donors, while some public TCRs were found in many individuals. Roughly uniform sequencing depth across donors was assumed in presence/absence analyses, although this assumption may not hold. Because counts were too low, about 18 rarely observed V segments, including chromosome 9 orphons, were left out of the earlier analysis of 587 of the donors. V-gene and J-gene trimming of TCR beta chains was associated with a missense DCLRE1C variant in a later genetic analysis, and the association was replicated in an independent cohort. In vitro tests confirmed that a few of the cytomegalovirus-associated TCR beta chains recognize cytomegalovirus antigens. The sequencing pipeline was judged likely to have produced a cluster of highly shared sequence variants as a technical artifact. Cytomegalovirus status was reported to be diagnosed by the classifier with high specificity and sensitivity in both the original and validation cohorts. A further reported finding was that TCR beta sequences accurately predicted the HLA-A and HLA-B alleles for most subjects in the first cohort. The cohort was sequenced for TCR beta chains only, and without alpha or paired-chain data the features that could be detected were limited. Specific HLA alleles were associated with 16,951 TCR beta sequences at a false discovery rate of 0.05 in a later analysis. According to a later analysis, parvovirus B19, influenza, CMV and Epstein-Barr virus appeared linked to several top co-occurrence clusters. Assigning TCR associations to individual alleles was difficult when HLA alleles, especially DR and DQ, strongly co-occurred. Correlated functional status among segregating V segments might reflect linkage disequilibrium, but an unknown experimental factor could not be ruled out. The only immune exposure information available for the cohort was CMV serostatus. A later analysis found that TCR association rates varied across HLA loci, with DRB1 alleles showing the most associated TCRs and HLA-C alleles the fewest. A total of fewer than 200 TCR beta chains were listed by the study as associated with cytomegalovirus. A later analysis found that HLA-associated TCR beta chains were more clonally expanded and had lower generation probabilities than equally common non-associated chains. Because some donors lacked HLA typing at each locus, the association tests relied only on the typed subset. An earlier analysis of 450 to 750 of the donors showed that most TCR beta V segments appeared in productive rearrangements either about 87% or about 30% of the time, which broadly matched IMGT annotations. According to the authors, the approach could potentially be generalized to other disease states and immunological phenotypes. In a later analysis, most CMV-associated TCR beta chains were found to appear HLA-restricted, with HLA associations seemingly driven largely by CMV exposure. A later genetic analysis reported fewer N-insertions in productive TCRs among donors in an Asian-associated ancestry cluster than the roughly 720-donor mean.

The sequence was obtained from a woman aged 40 to 50 in good health and CMV-seronegative. Sequenced sample: PBMCs.

The DNA reads as follows: TGTGCCAGTAGTATCCTGGACAGTTCTAACGAGCAGTACTTC. Its coded protein is CASSILDSSNEQYF. The chain joins TRBV19 to TRBJ2-7; TRBD1 is a weak D gene call, 6 bases matching. Taken from the germline V gene (reference sequence), the CDR1 and CDR2 loops are LNHDA and SQIVND. V loses 3 bases of germline sequence and J loses 5 bases, and the interval between the two ends is 14 bases. Measured from the cysteine to the phenylalanine, the CDR3 is 14 residues long. Just CDR3 DNA is preserved here, 42 bases in frame from base 1. With all but the CDR3 taken from the reference TRBV19 and TRBJ2-7 genes, the full variable domain is: DGGITQSPKYLFRKEGQNVTLSCEQNLNHDAMYWYRQDPGQGLRLIYYSQIVNDFQKGDIAEGYSVSREKKESFPLTVTSAQKNPTAFYLCASSILDSSNEQYFGPGTRLTVT.